The rows below give T cell receptor beta chains drawn from one sample of a study of blood T cell repertoires in COVID-19. The table came from immunoSEQ multiplex PCR; TCRdb's copy has only in-frame clones and leaves some out. The sample shows hundreds of thousands of clones, roughly 90% of them seen only once. The sample was peripheral blood. The receptors come from a woman between 45 and 65 years old with active or convalescent COVID-19. The CDR3 runs from the conserved cysteine through the conserved F or W. Fields, in order: CDR3 protein, D gene, V gene, J gene. A D gene is named only where the DNA matches it firmly.

CDR3 protein: CASSPRLAGGAGYGELFF
D gene: TRBD2
V gene: TRBV5-1
J gene: TRBJ2-2

CDR3 protein: CASSPGQGNEAFF
D gene: TRBD1
V gene: TRBV5-1
J gene: TRBJ1-1

CDR3 protein: CASKGDGYTF
D gene: .
V gene: TRBV28
J gene: TRBJ1-2

CDR3 protein: CASSPPGRREAFF
D gene: .
V gene: TRBV28
J gene: TRBJ1-1

CDR3 protein: CASSLLALPTSGEQYF
D gene: TRBD2
V gene: TRBV7-2
J gene: TRBJ2-7

CDR3 protein: CASSLLLNRGGYTF
D gene: .
V gene: TRBV7-2
J gene: TRBJ1-2

CDR3 protein: CASAGGYEQYF
D gene: .
V gene: TRBV10-3
J gene: TRBJ2-7

CDR3 protein: CASSLQMNTEAFF
D gene: .
V gene: TRBV11-1
J gene: TRBJ1-1

CDR3 protein: CASSLVGTQYF
D gene: .
V gene: TRBV5-1
J gene: TRBJ2-5

CDR3 protein: CASSQDLTGRNYGYTF
D gene: TRBD1
V gene: TRBV4-3
J gene: TRBJ1-2

CDR3 protein: CASTLDRGYTIYF
D gene: TRBD1
V gene: TRBV12-3/TRBV12-4
J gene: TRBJ1-3

CDR3 protein: CATSSQGGTDTQYF
D gene: .
V gene: TRBV24-1
J gene: TRBJ2-3

CDR3 protein: CASRKNRGPTAMNTEAFF
D gene: TRBD1
V gene: TRBV19
J gene: TRBJ1-1

CDR3 protein: CASSYGAEYNEQFF
D gene: .
V gene: TRBV6-5
J gene: TRBJ2-1

CDR3 protein: CASSFSGTSDDTQYF
D gene: TRBD2
V gene: TRBV7-2
J gene: TRBJ2-3

CDR3 protein: CASSRPDYISYEQYF
D gene: .
V gene: TRBV6-6
J gene: TRBJ2-7

CDR3 protein: CASTSDQPQHF
D gene: .
V gene: TRBV28
J gene: TRBJ1-5

CDR3 protein: CASSIFTYSNQPQHF
D gene: .
V gene: TRBV19
J gene: TRBJ1-5

CDR3 protein: CASSVEQGYSSYNEQFF
D gene: .
V gene: TRBV4-1
J gene: TRBJ2-1

CDR3 protein: CASSSFQGKTSGSGQQYF
D gene: TRBD2
V gene: TRBV11-2
J gene: TRBJ2-7

CDR3 protein: CASSSSGSPPYEQYF
D gene: .
V gene: TRBV19
J gene: TRBJ2-7

CDR3 protein: CATRGAANEKLFF
D gene: .
V gene: TRBV24-1
J gene: TRBJ1-4

CDR3 protein: CASSLPGLERSYNEQFF
D gene: .
V gene: TRBV5-4
J gene: TRBJ2-1

CDR3 protein: CASSPRQGGTDTQYF
D gene: TRBD1
V gene: TRBV4-1
J gene: TRBJ2-3

CDR3 protein: CASSPIPPGLAGNEQFF
D gene: TRBD2
V gene: TRBV9
J gene: TRBJ2-1

CDR3 protein: CASSPEFKDTQYF
D gene: .
V gene: TRBV18
J gene: TRBJ2-3

CDR3 protein: CASSPYPTGALTLSNQPQHF
D gene: TRBD1
V gene: TRBV5-1
J gene: TRBJ1-5

CDR3 protein: CASSLEGQGSDGYTF
D gene: TRBD1
V gene: TRBV7-3
J gene: TRBJ1-2

CDR3 protein: CASTTRLNTEAFF
D gene: .
V gene: TRBV28
J gene: TRBJ1-1

CDR3 protein: CASSQEVRQGPQHF
D gene: .
V gene: TRBV4-1
J gene: TRBJ1-5

CDR3 protein: CASSVDGDNSPLHF
D gene: .
V gene: TRBV5-1
J gene: TRBJ1-6

CDR3 protein: CASSRGQIYGYTF
D gene: .
V gene: TRBV7-2
J gene: TRBJ1-2

CDR3 protein: CASSPGGDQPQHF
D gene: .
V gene: TRBV18
J gene: TRBJ1-5

CDR3 protein: CASSQGANLGQYF
D gene: .
V gene: TRBV3-1/TRBV3-2
J gene: TRBJ2-3

CDR3 protein: CAISDPGSTSGNTIYF
D gene: .
V gene: TRBV10-3
J gene: TRBJ1-3

CDR3 protein: CASTDRAGANVLTF
D gene: TRBD1
V gene: TRBV19
J gene: TRBJ2-6

CDR3 protein: CSAADRSSSYNEQFF
D gene: .
V gene: TRBV29-1
J gene: TRBJ2-1

CDR3 protein: CASGLHTDTQYF
D gene: .
V gene: TRBV11-2
J gene: TRBJ2-3

CDR3 protein: CAWSQGTGRKLFF
D gene: .
V gene: TRBV30
J gene: TRBJ1-4